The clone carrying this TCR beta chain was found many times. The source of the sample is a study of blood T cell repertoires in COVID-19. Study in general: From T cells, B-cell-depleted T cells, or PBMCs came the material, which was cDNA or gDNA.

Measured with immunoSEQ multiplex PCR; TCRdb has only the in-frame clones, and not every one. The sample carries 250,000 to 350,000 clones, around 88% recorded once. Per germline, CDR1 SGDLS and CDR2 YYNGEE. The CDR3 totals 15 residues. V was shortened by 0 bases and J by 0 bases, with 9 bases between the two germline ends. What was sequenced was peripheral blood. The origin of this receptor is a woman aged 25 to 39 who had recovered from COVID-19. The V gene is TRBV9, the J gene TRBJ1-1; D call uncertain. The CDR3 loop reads CASSVAGELNTEAFF. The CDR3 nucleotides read TGTGCCAGCAGCGTAGCCGGGGAGTTGAACACTGAAGCTTTCTTT.